The 15 T cell receptor beta chains presented below share a single source sample, sequenced in a study of CD8 T cells in Susac syndrome. With random hexamers, 0.5 to 1 ug RNA was reverse transcribed. TCRdb processed the immunoSEQ multiplex PCR reads anew with MiXCR; each CDR3 protein has one entry. The sample yields 140,000 to 150,000 distinct CDR3 sequences, about 95% seen once. The sequenced material came from CD4+ T cells from PBMCs. Source of these receptors: a human donor with multiple sclerosis.

The chain combines TRBV5-1 with TRBJ2-7; no clear D gene. The V gene lost 9 bases and the J gene lost 6 bases, with 16 bases spanning the gap. The CDR3 covers 12 residues. Per germline, CDR1 SGHRS and CDR2 YFSETQ. The CDR3 sequence: CAIGPPTGEQYF. The CDR3 DNA follows: TGCGCCATTGGCCCACCGACGGGCGAGCAGTACTTC.

The chain employs TRBV9 and TRBJ2-1; D might be TRBD1 or TRBD2, each matching 5 bases. The CDR3 spans 13 residues. Germline V gene sequence: CDR1 SGDLS, CDR2 YYNGEE. Deletions cut 3 bases from V and 6 bases from J, with 10 bases between. This CDR3 reads CASSAFGANEQFF. The CDR3 region has the DNA TGTGCCAGCAGCGCCTTCGGGGCCAATGAGCAGTTCTTC.

CDR3 protein: CASSRTRTSGGRRQETQYF. The CDR3, as DNA: TGTGCCAGCAGCCGAACCCGGACTAGCGGGGGCCGGAGACAAGAGACCCAGTACTTC. The V and J genes are TRBV3-1 and TRBJ2-5; TRBD2 agrees at 13 bases. The trim removed 4 bases at V and 2 bases at J, leaving 13 bases unmatched. The CDR3 extends over 19 amino acids. The V gene's germline CDR1 is LGHDT and CDR2 YNNKEL (reference sequence).

This chain uses TRBV6-6 with TRBJ1-1; the D gene is possibly TRBD1 (6 bases). Germline loops: CDR1 MNHNY, CDR2 SVGAGI (reference sequence). CDR3 size: 12 residues. Trimming removed 4 bases at V and 7 bases at J, with 10 bases between. In DNA, the CDR3 is TGTGCCAGCAGTTTAGGGGGAGGTGAAGCTTTCTTT. Its protein is CASSLGGGEAFF.

The J gene is TRBJ1-4, the V gene TRBV5-1; unclear D gene. With 4 bases removed from V and 3 bases from J, the gap between germline ends came to 10 bases. This CDR3 has 14 amino acids. Germline CDR1 is SGHRS and CDR2 is YFSETQ. CDR3 DNA sequence: TGCGCCAGCAGCAGGCAAGTGCCTAATGAAAAACTGTTTTTT. Its protein is CASSRQVPNEKLFF.

There are a few counts of this clonotype. This chain connects TRBV18 to TRBJ2-6; D gene uncertain. The germline V gene has CDR1 KGHSH and CDR2 LQKENI. V was pared by 6 bases and J by 0 bases, with 6 bases between. The CDR3 extends over 14 amino acids. The CDR3 DNA is TGTGCCAGCTCTCAAGACTCTGGGGCCAACGTCCTGACTTTC. Translating gives CASSQDSGANVLTF.

This sequence joins TRBV28 and TRBJ2-7; D unclear. Trimming shortened V by 1 base and J by 4 bases, and 5 bases separated the two germline ends. The germline gives CDR1 MDHEN, CDR2 SYDVKM. The CDR3 spans 12 residues. CDR3 sequence: CASSLSPYEQYF. The CDR3 DNA sequence: TGTGCCAGCAGTTTATCCCCTTACGAGCAGTACTTC. The whole variable domain, filled in from reference TRBV28 and TRBJ2-7, reads DVKVTQSSRYLVKRTGEKVFLECVQDMDHENMFWYRQDPGLGLRLIYFSYDVKMKEKGDIPEGYSVSREKKERFSLILESASTNQTSMYLCASSLSPYEQYFGPGTRLTVT.

This chain connects TRBV25-1 to TRBJ1-1, with unresolved D. This CDR3 region has 14 residues. CDR1 and CDR2 (germline): MGHDK, SYGVNS. The ends were cut back, 2 bases at V and 0 bases at J, with 7 bases in the middle. For the CDR3, the DNA is TGTGCCAGCAGTGAACGAAAGATGAACACTGAAGCTTTCTTT. This translates into CASSERKMNTEAFF.

V is TRBV24-1 and J is TRBJ2-1, with 15 bases matching TRBD2. V gave up 0 bases and J gave up 7 bases; unmatched junction bases: 3. Per the germline V gene, CDR1 is KGHDR and CDR2 is SFDVKD. The CDR3 contains 17 residues. The CDR3 nucleotides are TGTGCCACCAGTGATTTGCAGGGGACTAGCGGGAGGAATGAGCAGTTCTTC. Translation: CATSDLQGTSGRNEQFF.

This rearrangement joins TRBV7-2 to TRBJ1-2; D uncertain. Germline lookup yields CDR1 SGHTA and CDR2 FQGNSA. V lost 8 bases and J 0 bases, leaving 16 bases between the germline ends. The CDR3 sequence is 15 residues long. This chain's CDR3 is CASPQGQSPNYGYTF. CDR3 nucleotides: TGTGCCAGCCCCCAAGGCCAGTCCCCTAACTATGGCTACACCTTC. Full variable domain (remainder filled in from reference TRBV7-2 and TRBJ1-2): GAGVSQSPSNKVTEKGKDVELRCDPISGHTALYWYRQSLGQGLEFLIYFQGNSAPDKSGLPSDRFSAERTGGSVSTLTIQRTQQEDSAVYLCASPQGQSPNYGYTFGSGTRLTVV.

The rearrangement joins TRBV7-9 to TRBJ1-1; the D is unclear. V was pared by 1 base and J by 8 bases, with 11 bases between. Germline lookup yields CDR1 SEHNR and CDR2 FQNEAQ (reference sequence). The CDR3 spans 13 residues. The CDR3 protein is CASSLEAINEAFF. CDR3 sequence (DNA): TGTGCCAGCAGCTTAGAGGCTATCAACGAAGCTTTCTTT.

V gene TRBV3-1 combines with J gene TRBJ2-7; D is tentatively TRBD1 or TRBD2 (5 bases each). The CDR3 extends over 15 amino acids. Germline V gene data show CDR1 as LGHDT and CDR2 as YNNKEL (reference sequence). V lost 4 bases and J 2 bases, leaving 15 bases between the germline ends. This chain's CDR3 is CASSPGTLMAYEQYF. CDR3 sequence (DNA): TGTGCCAGCAGCCCAGGGACCCTGATGGCCTACGAGCAGTACTTC.

The chain links TRBV7-2 to TRBJ1-1; D is perhaps TRBD1 (6 bases). The CDR3 covers 15 residues. With 5 bases removed from V and 4 bases from J, the gap between germline ends came to 17 bases. Germline lookup yields CDR1 SGHTA and CDR2 FQGNSA. CDR3 region: CASSRSTGLVTEAFF. The CDR3 DNA sequence: TGTGCCAGCAGCCGTAGCACAGGGCTGGTCACTGAAGCTTTCTTT. The full variable domain, rest sourced from reference TRBV7-2 and TRBJ1-1, is GAGVSQSPSNKVTEKGKDVELRCDPISGHTALYWYRQSLGQGLEFLIYFQGNSAPDKSGLPSDRFSAERTGGSVSTLTIQRTQQEDSAVYLCASSRSTGLVTEAFFGQGTRLTVV.

This clonotype came up a few times. The chain has TRBV29-1 and TRBJ2-7; D possibly corresponds to TRBD2 (5 bases). CDR3 size: 12 residues. V gave up 0 bases and J gave up 4 bases, with 7 bases separating them. Germline CDR1 is SQVTM and CDR2 is ANQGSEA. CDR3 residues: CSVEDRGYEQYF. The CDR3 bases are TGCAGCGTTGAAGATCGGGGTTACGAGCAGTACTTC.

The chain joins TRBV27 to TRBJ2-1; tentatively, D is TRBD1 or TRBD2 (6 bases each). The V end was cut by 5 bases, the J end by 8 bases, with 16 bases between. The length of the CDR3 is 14 residues. In germline, CDR1 is MNHEY, CDR2 SMNVEV (reference sequence). The CDR3 DNA sequence: TGTGCCAGCAGTCCCCGGGACTGGGGGCATGAGCAGTTCTTC. This gives the protein CASSPRDWGHEQFF.